This TCR beta chain was recovered during a study of OX40 agonist ivuxolimab in advanced cancers. Study background: Those treated in dose escalation had hepatocellular carcinoma, melanoma, renal cell cancer or head and neck cancer. Averaging about 60 years in age, with a range of about 20 to 90, the cohort was 82.7% male. Overall study results and limits: CD4+ and CD8+ blood T cells expanded clonally by week 6 at 0.1 to 3.0 mg/kg. CD8+ T cells averaged more expanded clones than CD4+.

TCRdb's table, derived via immunoSEQ multiplex PCR, lists solely in-frame clones and lacks some. The data contain some 58,000 clones, around four fifths of them seen just once; the ten biggest clones take up around 3.4%. The CDR3 contains 16 residues. Germline V lookup: CDR1 LNHDA, CDR2 SQIVND (reference sequence). The V and J ends lost 1 base and 4 bases, in that order; junction bases with no gene match: 6. The table lists this clone with a few counts. The antigen remains unidentified. The receptor was derived from an adult with an advanced solid tumor such as melanoma, head and neck, liver or kidney cancer. The sequences come from CD4+ or CD8+ T cells sorted from blood, collected in a trial of the OX40 agonist ivuxolimab. The gene calls are TRBV19 and TRBJ2-5, with 10 bases that match TRBD2. The CDR3, as DNA: TGTGCCAGTAGTATAGGGCCTAGCGGGAGTAGAGAGACCCAGTACTTC. Its protein product is CASSIGPSGSRETQYF.